This record looks at one T cell receptor beta chain sequence and its context. This clonotype was counted a few times. Which antigen it targets is not known. Base quality data are lacking; no much larger clone is found one base away. Library preparation used PCR. TCRdb names Illumina HiSeq 2500 as the instrument used. To reduce PCR and sequencing biases, unique molecular identifiers were incorporated into the TCR beta cDNA libraries. Roughly 500,000 cDNA molecules were obtained for every 1 to 10 million input T cells, so each molecule roughly corresponded to one T cell. The patient libraries were prepared and sequenced with the same protocol used for the earlier healthy control dataset. Samples belonging to the same batch were prepared together, multiplexed and sequenced on a shared HiSeq lane. Turning to the authors' computational methods: MIGEC was used to process the raw barcoded reads, and molecular identifier groups with only a single read were discarded before consensus assembly and CDR3 extraction. Clonotype tables were post-analysed with VDJtools, and diversity was normalized by down-sampling all datasets to the smallest sample size. To correct batch-related cross-sample contamination, repertoire overlap clustering matched CDR3 amino acid sequences but not nucleotide sequences. The public reads were reanalyzed by TCRdb: fastp trimming at Q25, MiXCR alignment, in-frame beta chains only. A single entry per CDR3 protein holds the most common genes and DNA from its merged rows. In this record, the V and J calls reflect TCRdb's handling and not the investigators' own analysis. Recorded for this sample are 400,000 to 500,000 distinct CDR3 sequences; approximately 37% of them occurred a single time. The top ten constitute less than 10% of the sample.

The data belong to a study of post-analysis software for immune sequencing data (dated by TCRdb to between 2014 and 2016). Concerning the study at large: Disease courses on record covered relapsing-remitting, secondary progressive and progressive-relapsing multiple sclerosis, though some patients had no subtype annotation. The patient repertoires were set against under 12 previously published healthy control repertoires from donors whose ages ranged from roughly 6 to 26 years. A subset of samples was prepared in parallel using single-end sample barcoding, then pooled and co-amplified after Illumina adapter ligation.

The full study reports these points: Roughly 5 TRBV segments, including TRBV5-6, TRBV5-1 and TRBV20-1, were significantly more frequent in patients than controls. The control group was slightly older than the multiple sclerosis patient group. Multiple sclerosis patients had significantly lower normalized Chao1 diversity than controls, a result that suggests substantial peripheral T-cell clonal expansion. Strong co-clustering of samples prepared in the same batch was shown by direct clustering with F measure, prompting a batch-effect correction.

At the junction V is shortened by 0 bases and J by 0 bases, with 7 bases in between. The CDR3 sequence holds 14 residues, the cysteine and phenylalanine included. This entry keeps only the CDR3 DNA: 42 bases, framed from base 1. Reading the germline V gene (reference sequence) gives CDR1 DFQATT and CDR2 SNEGSKA. TCR beta repertoires were profiled from peripheral blood of more than ten young patients with multiple sclerosis to demonstrate the VDJtools post-analysis software. Multiple sclerosis patients were children and adolescents aged about 6 to 17 years. The specimen sequenced was blood. The receptor comes from a girl aged 2 to 10 with multiple sclerosis. Recombination connected TRBV20-1 to TRBJ2-3; TRBD1 is a possible D gene, resting on 5 matching bases. The CDR3 sequence is CSAREGPSTDTQYF. The base sequence is TGCAGTGCTAGAGAGGGGCCTAGCACAGATACGCAGTATTTT.